This T cell receptor (beta chain) was identified during a study of CD8+ T cells in alopecia areata. About the study: Treatment ran 6 to 18 months, with 6 months of follow-up afterward.

The CDR3 extends over 12 amino acids. Trimming removed 7 bases from V and 3 bases from J, with 7 bases in between. Per the germline V gene, CDR1 is SGHRS and CDR2 is YFSETQ. Findings of the study overall: Researchers report lesional scalp, most notably alopecia totalis/universalis, outstripped normal scalp in clonality.

Points on this clone: Its specificity is not known.

Peripheral blood samples and lesional scalp punch biopsies were obtained from alopecia areata patients. Sorting separated CD4+ and CD8+ T cells out of PBMCs. The sequencing template was cDNA reverse transcribed from extracted RNA. TCRdb's table, derived via immunoSEQ multiplex PCR, lists solely in-frame clones and lacks some. The table includes roughly 200,000 clones, around 63% detected once. Sequencing was performed on CD4+ T cells sorted from blood, taken at week 0. The rearrangement links TRBV5-1 to TRBJ2-2; no clear D gene. The origin of this receptor is a human donor with alopecia areata. The CDR3 region is CASRRDTGELFF. The CDR3 bases are TGCGCCAGCCGACGGGACACCGGGGAGCTGTTTTTT.